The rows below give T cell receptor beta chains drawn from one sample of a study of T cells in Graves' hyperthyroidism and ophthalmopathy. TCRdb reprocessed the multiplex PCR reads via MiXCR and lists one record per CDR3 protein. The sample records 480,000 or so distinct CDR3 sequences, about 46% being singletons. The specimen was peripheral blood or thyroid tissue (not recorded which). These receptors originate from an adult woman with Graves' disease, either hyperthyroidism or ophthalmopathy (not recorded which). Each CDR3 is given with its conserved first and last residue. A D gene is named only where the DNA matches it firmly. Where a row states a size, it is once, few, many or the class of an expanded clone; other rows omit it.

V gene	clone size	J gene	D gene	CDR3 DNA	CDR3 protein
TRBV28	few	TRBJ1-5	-	TGTGCCACCAGGGGCTCAGGTCAGCCCCAGCATTTT	CATRGSGQPQHF
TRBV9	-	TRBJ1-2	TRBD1	TGTGCCAGCAGCGCCGCCACCGGGACAGATGGCTACACCTTC	CASSAATGTDGYTF
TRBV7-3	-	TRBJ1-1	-	TGTGCCAGCAGCCCCTCCACCGAGAACACTGAAGCTTTCTTT	CASSPSTENTEAFF
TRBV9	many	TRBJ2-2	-	TGTGCCAGCAGCGTAGCCCCGGGGGTAGGAGCCGGGGAGCTGTTTTTT	CASSVAPGVGAGELFF
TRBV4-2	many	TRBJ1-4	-	TGTGCCAGCAGCCAAGAAATAGTAGGCCATAGGGGAAAACTGTTTTTT	CASSQEIVGHRGKLFF
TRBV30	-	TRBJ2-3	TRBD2	TGTGCCTGGGCGGGAGGGCCCACAGATACGCAGTATTTT	CAWAGGPTDTQYF
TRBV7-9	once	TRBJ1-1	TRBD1	TGTGCCAGCAGCTTAGGAGGGGGCGCTCCTGAAGCTTTCTTT	CASSLGGGAPEAFF
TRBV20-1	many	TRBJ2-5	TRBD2	TGCAGTGCCCCCCGGACTAGCTGGTACCAAGAGACCCAGTACTTC	CSAPRTSWYQETQYF
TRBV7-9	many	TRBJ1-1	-	TGTGCCAGCAGCTTAGACGAAGCTTTCTTT	CASSLDEAFF
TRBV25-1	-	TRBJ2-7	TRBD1	TGTGCCAGCAGTGAATACGGGACAGAAAAAGCATACGAGCAGTACTTC	CASSEYGTEKAYEQYF
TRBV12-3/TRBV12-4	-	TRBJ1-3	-	TGTGCCAGCAGGAGGGACCAAGGGGATGAAAACACCATATATTTT	CASRRDQGDENTIYF
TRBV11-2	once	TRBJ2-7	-	TGTGCCAGCAGCTTAGATTTGGCCGGACCCTACGAGCAGTACTTC	CASSLDLAGPYEQYF
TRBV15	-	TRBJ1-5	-	TGTGCCACCAGCAGTTCTGTGGGGCAGCCCCAGCATTTT	CATSSSVGQPQHF
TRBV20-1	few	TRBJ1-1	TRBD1	TGCAGTGCCTCGGACAGGGGGCACGGTGGGGACACTGAGGCTTTCTTT	CSASDRGHGGDTEAFF
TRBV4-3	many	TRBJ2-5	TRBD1	TGCGCCAGCAGCCCCGGGACAGGGGGCCAAGAGACCCAGTACTTC	CASSPGTGGQETQYF
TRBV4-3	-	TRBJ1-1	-	TGCGCCAGCAGCCAAGATCTGGGAGGGGTGAACACTGAAGCTTTCTTT	CASSQDLGGVNTEAFF
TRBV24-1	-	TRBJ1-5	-	TGTGCCACCAGCACTGACCTAGGCAATCAGCCCCAGCATTTT	CATSTDLGNQPQHF
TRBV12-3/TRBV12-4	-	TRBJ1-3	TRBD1	TGTGCCAGCACCAACGACGGGGCAGGGGGCTCTTACACCATATATTTT	CASTNDGAGGSYTIYF
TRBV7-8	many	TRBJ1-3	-	TGTGCCAGCAGCTTAGGGACGACTGGAAACACCATATATTTT	CASSLGTTGNTIYF
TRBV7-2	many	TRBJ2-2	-	TGTGCCAGCAGCTTAAGATTTCGGGACTCGGACACCGGGGAGCTGTTTTTT	CASSLRFRDSDTGELFF
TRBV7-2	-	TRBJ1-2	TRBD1	TGTGCCAGCTCACAGGGGACAGGGGGCACCGTGGATACTTATGGCTACACCTTC	CASSQGTGGTVDTYGYTF
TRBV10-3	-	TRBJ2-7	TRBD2	TGTGCCAGCAGTTCCCTGGGACTAGCGAACGAGCAGTACTTC	CASSSLGLANEQYF
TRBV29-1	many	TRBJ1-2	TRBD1	TGCAGCGTTGAAGACTGGGGACAGTTAAGCTATGGCTACACCTTC	CSVEDWGQLSYGYTF
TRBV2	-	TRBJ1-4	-	TGTGCCAGCTCCCATGAAAAACTGTTTTTT	CASSHEKLFF
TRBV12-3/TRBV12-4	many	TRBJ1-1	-	TGTGCCAGCAAAGACGGGTGGAACACTGAAGCTTTCTTT	CASKDGWNTEAFF
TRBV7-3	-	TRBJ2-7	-	TGTGCCAGCAGCCCCAAACCTGTGGGGGAGCAGTACTTC	CASSPKPVGEQYF
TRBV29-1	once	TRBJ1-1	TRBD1	TGCAGCGCGGATATGACAGGGTGGTACACTGAAGCTTTCTTT	CSADMTGWYTEAFF
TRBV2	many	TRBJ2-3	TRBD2	TGTGCCAGCAGTTTAGCGGGAGTGGCAGATACGCAGTATTTT	CASSLAGVADTQYF